The clone carrying this T cell receptor (beta chain) has a handful of counts. Its antigen is currently unknown. The 5'RACE method, run with constant-segment primers, produced TCR alpha and TCR beta cDNA libraries (carrying sample barcodes and UMIs). Via MiXCR, TCRdb re-called the 5' RACE reads, giving one row per CDR3 protein. This table has roughly 150,000 distinct CDR3 sequences, 13% appearing once. This sample is part of a study of T-cell memory formation after mild COVID-19. Study-level information: Largely, TCR clusters stayed within a single donor. Whole-study findings and limits: Among clones contracting day 15 to 85, CD4/CD8 was balanced, whereas later expanders leaned CD4+. There was no confirmation that second-wave clones peaking on day 37 were SARS-CoV-2 specific.

The sequencing sample was made of PBMCs or a T cell subset sorted from them (not recorded which). This receptor was obtained from a young man who had mild COVID-19 (a few samples of this study predate the infection). Cell type and time point are not known.

The DNA of the CDR3 is TGCGCCAGCAGTTTCCACCGGGATATCGAGGAGACCCAGTACTTC. Protein product: CASSFHRDIEETQYF. The chain is built from TRBV5-1 and TRBJ2-5, with a possible D match to TRBD2 (5 bases). The germline CDR1 and CDR2 sequences are SGHRS and YFSETQ. Trimming stripped 5 bases from V and 5 bases from J, with 19 bases between. The CDR3 totals 15 residues. Drawing the rest from reference TRBV5-1 and TRBJ2-5, the complete variable domain is KAGVTQTPRYLIKTRGQQVTLSCSPISGHRSVSWYQQTPGQGLQFLFEYFSETQRNKGNFPGRFSGRQFSNSRSEMNVSTLELGDSALYLCASSFHRDIEETQYFGPGTRLLVL.